Listed below are T cell receptor beta chains from one sample, sequenced in a study of blood T cells in healthy people across ages. TCRdb ran MiXCR on the 5' RACE reads and lists one entry per CDR3 protein. Among about a million distinct CDR3 sequences, just over 50% were seen once, and the ten largest hold about a fifth. Sequencing input: blood. All receptors come from a woman aged 60 to 75 in good health. The CDR3 runs from the conserved cysteine through the conserved F or W. A D gene is named only where the DNA matches it firmly. Not all rows give a size; the values are once, few, many and, for expanded clones, a class.

j_call d_call clone_size v_call cdr3_aa cdr3_nt
TRBJ2-4 - - TRBV20-1 CSARAPMTVLSENIQYF TGCAGTGCTAGAGCCCCCATGACAGTCCTAAGCGAAAACATTCAGTACTTC
TRBJ2-7 TRBD2 - TRBV28 CASRGRGSGGYEQYF TGTGCCAGCAGGGGACGGGGGAGCGGGGGTTACGAGCAGTACTTC
TRBJ2-7 - - TRBV9 CASSADRSPYEQYF TGTGCCAGCAGCGCCGACAGAAGTCCCTACGAGCAGTACTTC
TRBJ1-1 - - TRBV6-5 CASNSPPDGNTEAFF TGTGCCAGTAACTCCCCCCCGGACGGGAACACTGAAGCTTTCTTT
TRBJ2-1 - few TRBV29-1 CSVTGWRAGGEQFF TGCAGCGTTACCGGGTGGAGGGCCGGGGGTGAGCAGTTCTTC
TRBJ2-1 TRBD2 - TRBV20-1 CSARVAGAPNEQFF TGCAGTGCTAGAGTGGCGGGAGCCCCCAATGAGCAGTTCTTC
TRBJ1-6 - - TRBV21-1 CASSKAIEYRAPLDSPLHF TGTGCCAGCAGCAAAGCGATCGAGTACCGGGCCCCGCTCGATTCACCCCTCCACTTT
TRBJ2-2 - once TRBV29-1 CSVSDGTGELFF TGCAGCGTCTCGGACGGCACCGGGGAGCTGTTTTTT
TRBJ1-5 TRBD1 - TRBV30 CAWSPGTASNQPQHF TGTGCCTGGAGTCCCGGGACAGCGAGCAATCAGCCCCAGCATTTT
TRBJ2-5 TRBD1 - TRBV29-1 CSVGQGQNNEQYF TGCAGCGTCGGACAGGGCCAGAACAATGAGCAGTACTTC
TRBJ2-1 - - TRBV4-1 CASSQGTANEQFF TGCGCCAGCAGCCAAGGGACCGCGAATGAGCAGTTCTTC